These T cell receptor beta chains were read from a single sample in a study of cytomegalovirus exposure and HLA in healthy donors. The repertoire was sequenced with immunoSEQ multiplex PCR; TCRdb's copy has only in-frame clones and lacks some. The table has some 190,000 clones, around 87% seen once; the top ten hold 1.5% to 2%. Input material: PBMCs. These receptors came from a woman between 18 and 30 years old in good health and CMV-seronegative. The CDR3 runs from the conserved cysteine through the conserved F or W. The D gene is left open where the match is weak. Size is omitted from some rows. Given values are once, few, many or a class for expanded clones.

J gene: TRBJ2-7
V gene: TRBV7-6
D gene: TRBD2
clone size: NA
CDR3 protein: CASSWSSGSYEQYF
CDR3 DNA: TGTGCCAGCAGCTGGTCCAGCGGGAGCTACGAGCAGTACTTC

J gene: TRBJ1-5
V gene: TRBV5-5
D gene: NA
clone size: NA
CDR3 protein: CASSQGNQPQHF
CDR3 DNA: TGTGCCAGCAGCCAGGGGAATCAGCCCCAGCATTTT

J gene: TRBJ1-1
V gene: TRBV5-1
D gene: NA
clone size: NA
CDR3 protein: CASSLGGSNTEAFF
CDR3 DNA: TGCGCCAGCAGCTTGGGCGGGTCGAACACTGAAGCTTTCTTT

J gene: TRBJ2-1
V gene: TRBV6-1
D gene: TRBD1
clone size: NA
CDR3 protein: CASSESPGTGRNNEQFF
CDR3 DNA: TGTGCCAGCAGTGAAAGCCCCGGGACAGGGAGGAACAATGAGCAGTTCTTC

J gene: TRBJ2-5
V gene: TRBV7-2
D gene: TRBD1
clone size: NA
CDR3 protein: CASSQDRGRQETQYF
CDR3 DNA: TGTGCCAGCAGCCAGGACAGGGGAAGGCAAGAGACCCAGTACTTC

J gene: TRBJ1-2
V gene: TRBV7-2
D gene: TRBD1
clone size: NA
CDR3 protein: CASSWDRPYGYTF
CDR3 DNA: TGTGCCAGCAGCTGGGACAGACCCTATGGCTACACCTTC

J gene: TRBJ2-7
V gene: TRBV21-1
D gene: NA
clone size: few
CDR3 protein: CASSPRTGKIYEQYF
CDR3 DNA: TGTGCCAGCAGCCCCCGGACAGGGAAAATCTACGAGCAGTACTTC

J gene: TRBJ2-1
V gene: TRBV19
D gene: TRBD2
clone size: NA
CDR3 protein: CASSPLSGGNSEQFF
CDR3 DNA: TGTGCCAGTAGCCCCCTCAGCGGGGGGAATAGTGAGCAGTTCTTC

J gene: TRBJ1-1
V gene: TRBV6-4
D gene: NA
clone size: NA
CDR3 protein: CASSDSPGSPEAFF
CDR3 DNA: TGTGCCAGCAGTGACTCTCCAGGATCCCCTGAAGCTTTCTTT

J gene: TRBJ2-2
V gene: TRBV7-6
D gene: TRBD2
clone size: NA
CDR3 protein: CASRSGATSTGELFF
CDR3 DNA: TGTGCCAGCAGGAGCGGGGCCACCAGTACCGGGGAGCTGTTTTTT

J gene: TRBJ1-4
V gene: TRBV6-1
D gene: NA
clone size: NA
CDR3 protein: CASRDMREKLFF
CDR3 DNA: TGTGCCAGCAGGGACATGCGAGAAAAACTGTTTTTT

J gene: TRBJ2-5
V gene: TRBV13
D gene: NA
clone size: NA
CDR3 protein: CASSLGTGVETQYF
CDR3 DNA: TGTGCCAGCAGCCTAGGCACGGGAGTAGAGACCCAGTACTTC

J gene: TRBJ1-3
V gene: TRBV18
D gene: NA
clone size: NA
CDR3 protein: CASSPRSSGNTIYF
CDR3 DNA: TGTGCCAGCTCACCACGCAGTTCTGGAAACACCATATATTTT

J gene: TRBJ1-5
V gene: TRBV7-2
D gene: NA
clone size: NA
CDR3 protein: CASSLAGDSLGNQPQHF
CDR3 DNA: TGTGCCAGCAGCTTAGCGGGGGACTCACTCGGCAATCAGCCCCAGCATTTT

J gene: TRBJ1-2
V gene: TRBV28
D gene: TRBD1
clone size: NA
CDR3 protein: CASRLTGGDYGYTF
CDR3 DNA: TGTGCCAGCAGATTAACAGGGGGTGACTATGGCTACACCTTC

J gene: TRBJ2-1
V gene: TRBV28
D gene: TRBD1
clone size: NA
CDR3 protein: CASRPGQLDNEQFF
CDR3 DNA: TGTGCCAGCAGGCCGGGACAGCTCGACAATGAGCAGTTCTTC

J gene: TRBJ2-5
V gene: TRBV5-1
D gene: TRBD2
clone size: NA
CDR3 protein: CASSPGGGLETQYF
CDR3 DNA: TGCGCCAGCAGCCCGGGAGGGGGGCTGGAGACCCAGTACTTC

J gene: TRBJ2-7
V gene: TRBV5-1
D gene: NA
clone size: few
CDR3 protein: CASSLALSSYEQYF
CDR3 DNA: TGCGCCAGCAGCTTGGCCCTTAGCTCCTACGAGCAGTACTTC

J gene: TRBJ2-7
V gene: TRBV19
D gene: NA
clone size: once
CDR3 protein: CASSMARSSYEQYF
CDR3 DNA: TGTGCCAGTAGTATGGCCCGGAGCTCCTACGAGCAGTACTTC

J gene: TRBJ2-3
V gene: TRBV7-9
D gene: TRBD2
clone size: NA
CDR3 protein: CASSLGTSGNTQYF
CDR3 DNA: TGTGCCAGCAGCTTAGGGACTAGCGGGAACACGCAGTATTTT

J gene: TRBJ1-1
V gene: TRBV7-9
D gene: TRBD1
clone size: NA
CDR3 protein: CASSLPGQATEAFF
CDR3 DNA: TGTGCCAGCAGCCTTCCGGGACAGGCCACAGAAGCTTTCTTT

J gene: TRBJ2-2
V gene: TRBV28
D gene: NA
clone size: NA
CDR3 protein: CASSSPAERNTGELFF
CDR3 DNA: TGTGCCAGCAGTTCCCCGGCGGAGAGGAACACCGGGGAGCTGTTTTTT

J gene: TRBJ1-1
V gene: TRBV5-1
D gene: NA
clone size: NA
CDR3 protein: CASSPGWGQNTEAFF
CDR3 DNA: TGCGCCAGCAGCCCGGGTTGGGGACAGAACACTGAAGCTTTCTTT

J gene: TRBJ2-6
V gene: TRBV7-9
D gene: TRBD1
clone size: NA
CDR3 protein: CASSRTGAGANVLTF
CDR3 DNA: TGTGCCAGCAGCAGGACAGGGGCTGGGGCCAACGTCCTGACTTTC

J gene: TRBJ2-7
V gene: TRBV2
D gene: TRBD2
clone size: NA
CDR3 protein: CASAAGARSYEQYF
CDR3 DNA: TGTGCCAGCGCAGCGGGAGCACGCTCCTACGAGCAGTACTTC

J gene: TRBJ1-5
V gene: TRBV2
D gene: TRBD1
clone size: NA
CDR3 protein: CASSAGTGGIQPQHF
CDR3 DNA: TGTGCCAGCAGTGCCGGGACAGGGGGCATTCAGCCCCAGCATTTT

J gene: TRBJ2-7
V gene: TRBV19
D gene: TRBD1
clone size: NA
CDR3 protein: CASTGAGGYEQYF
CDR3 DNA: TGTGCCAGTACTGGCGCAGGGGGCTACGAGCAGTACTTC

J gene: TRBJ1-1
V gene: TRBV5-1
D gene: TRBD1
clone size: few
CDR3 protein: CASSLARDREAFF
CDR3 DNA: TGCGCCAGCAGCTTGGCCAGGGACAGGGAAGCTTTCTTT

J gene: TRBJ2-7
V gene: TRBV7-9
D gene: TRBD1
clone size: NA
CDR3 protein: CSSSPTYGTGSYEQYF
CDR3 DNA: TGTTCCAGCAGCCCAACGTACGGGACAGGCTCCTACGAGCAGTACTTC

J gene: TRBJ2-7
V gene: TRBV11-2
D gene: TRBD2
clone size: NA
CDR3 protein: CASSSPTGTSMLYEQYF
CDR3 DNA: TGTGCCAGCAGCTCTCCCACCGGGACTAGCATGCTTTACGAGCAGTACTTC

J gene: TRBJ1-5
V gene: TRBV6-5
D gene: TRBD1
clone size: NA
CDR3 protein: CASSQGQGARQPQHF
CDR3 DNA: TGTGCCAGCAGCCAGGGACAGGGGGCACGACAGCCCCAGCATTTT

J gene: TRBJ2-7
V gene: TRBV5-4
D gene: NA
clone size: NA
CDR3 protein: CASSFIGSSYEQYF
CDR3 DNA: TGTGCCAGCAGCTTTATAGGGAGCTCCTACGAGCAGTACTTC

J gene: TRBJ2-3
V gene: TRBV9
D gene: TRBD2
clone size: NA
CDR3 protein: CASSPRPSGGSTDTQYF
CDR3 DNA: TGTGCCAGCAGCCCCCGCCCTAGCGGGGGAAGCACAGATACGCAGTATTTT

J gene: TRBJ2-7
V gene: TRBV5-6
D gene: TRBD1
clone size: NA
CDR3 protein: CASSVGRQGTYEQYF
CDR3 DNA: TGTGCCAGCAGCGTCGGCAGACAGGGAACCTACGAGCAGTACTTC

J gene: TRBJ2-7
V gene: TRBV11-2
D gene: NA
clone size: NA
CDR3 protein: CASRVPGSSYEQYF
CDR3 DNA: TGTGCCAGCAGGGTACCCGGGAGCTCCTACGAGCAGTACTTC

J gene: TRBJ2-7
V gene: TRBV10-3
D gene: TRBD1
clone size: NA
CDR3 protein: CAISRDRGPYEQYF
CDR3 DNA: TGTGCCATCAGCCGGGACAGGGGACCCTACGAGCAGTACTTC

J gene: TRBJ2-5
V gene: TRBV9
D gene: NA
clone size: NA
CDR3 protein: CASSVSSSTETQYF
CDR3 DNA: TGTGCCAGCAGCGTAAGTAGTAGCACCGAGACCCAGTACTTC

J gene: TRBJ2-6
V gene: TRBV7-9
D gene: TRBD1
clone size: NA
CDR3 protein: CASSRTGASSGANVLTF
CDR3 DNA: TGTGCCAGCAGCCGGACAGGGGCCAGCTCTGGGGCCAACGTCCTGACTTTC

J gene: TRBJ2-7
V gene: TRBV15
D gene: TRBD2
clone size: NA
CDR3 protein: CATSREAGGPGEQYF
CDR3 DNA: TGTGCCACCAGCAGAGAAGCGGGAGGGCCGGGGGAGCAGTACTTC

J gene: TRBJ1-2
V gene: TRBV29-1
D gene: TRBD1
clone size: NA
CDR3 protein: CSVSTGGFYGYTF
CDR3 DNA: TGCAGCGTTTCGACAGGGGGCTTCTATGGCTACACCTTC

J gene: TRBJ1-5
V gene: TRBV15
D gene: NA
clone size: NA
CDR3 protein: CATSSETRGNQPQHF
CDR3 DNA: TGTGCCACCAGCAGCGAAACCCGGGGCAATCAGCCCCAGCATTTT

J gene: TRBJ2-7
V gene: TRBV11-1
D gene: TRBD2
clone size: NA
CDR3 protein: CASSPLADPYEQYF
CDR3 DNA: TGTGCCAGCAGCCCGCTAGCGGACCCCTACGAGCAGTACTTC

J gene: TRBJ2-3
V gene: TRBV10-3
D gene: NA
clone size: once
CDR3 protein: CAISEPQGGGDTQYF
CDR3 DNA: TGTGCCATCAGTGAGCCCCAAGGGGGGGGAGATACGCAGTATTTT

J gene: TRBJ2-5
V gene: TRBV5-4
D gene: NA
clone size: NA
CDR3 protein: CASTFFPGETQYF
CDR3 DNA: TGTGCCAGCACCTTTTTTCCGGGAGAGACCCAGTACTTC

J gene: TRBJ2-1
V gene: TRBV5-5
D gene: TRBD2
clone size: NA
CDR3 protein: CASSLGLYSYNEQFF
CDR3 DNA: TGTGCCAGCAGCCTGGGACTATACTCCTACAATGAGCAGTTCTTC

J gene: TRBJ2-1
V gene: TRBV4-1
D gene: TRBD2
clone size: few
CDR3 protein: CASSTSGTSGGAVYNEQFF
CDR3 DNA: TGCGCCAGCAGCACTTCCGGGACTAGCGGGGGGGCAGTTTACAATGAGCAGTTCTTC

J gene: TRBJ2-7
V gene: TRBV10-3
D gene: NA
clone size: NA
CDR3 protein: CAISPGQSAWEQYF
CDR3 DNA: TGTGCCATCAGTCCAGGACAGTCGGCTTGGGAGCAGTACTTC

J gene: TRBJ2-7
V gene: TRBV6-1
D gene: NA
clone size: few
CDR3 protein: CASSDSRYEQYF
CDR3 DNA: TGTGCCAGCAGTGATTCTAGGTACGAGCAGTACTTC

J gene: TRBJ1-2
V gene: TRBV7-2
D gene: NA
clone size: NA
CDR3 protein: CASSLRADLGAFRGYTF
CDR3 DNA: TGTGCCAGCAGCTTAAGGGCGGACCTTGGGGCTTTTAGAGGCTACACCTTC

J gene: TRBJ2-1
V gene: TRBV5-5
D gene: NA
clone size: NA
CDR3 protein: CASSLDSYNEQFF
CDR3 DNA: TGTGCCAGCAGCTTGGACAGCTACAATGAGCAGTTCTTC

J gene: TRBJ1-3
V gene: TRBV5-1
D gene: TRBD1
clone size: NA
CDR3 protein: CASSYDLLLTDRGNGNTIYF
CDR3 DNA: TGCGCCAGCAGCTACGACCTACTCTTGACAGACAGGGGGAACGGAAACACCATATATTTT

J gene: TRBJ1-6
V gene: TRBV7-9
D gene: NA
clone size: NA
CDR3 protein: CASSLGWGGDSPLHF
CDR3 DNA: TGTGCCAGCAGCTTAGGGTGGGGGGGCGATTCACCCCTCCACTTT

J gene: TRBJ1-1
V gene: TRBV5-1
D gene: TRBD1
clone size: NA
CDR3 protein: CASSFSDRSVTEAFF
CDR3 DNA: TGCGCCAGCAGCTTCTCGGACAGGTCGGTCACTGAAGCTTTCTTT

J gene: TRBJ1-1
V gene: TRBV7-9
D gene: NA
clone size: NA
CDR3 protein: CASSFQFMDTEAFF
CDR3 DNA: TGTGCCAGCAGCTTCCAGTTCATGGACACTGAAGCTTTCTTT